One sample yielded the 24 T cell receptor beta chains listed below, sequenced in a study of cytomegalovirus exposure and HLA in healthy donors. Data came from immunoSEQ multiplex PCR; TCRdb stores just in-frame clones and leaves some out. Of 97,000 or so clones in the sample, less than 90% were seen once. Material: PBMCs. Every receptor here comes from a man aged 18 to 30 in good health and CMV-seropositive.

The chain employs TRBV4-3 and TRBJ2-3; 14 bases are shared with TRBD2. The V segment lost 4 bases and the J segment 4 bases; nucleotides outside the gene matches: 4. There are 16 residues in the CDR3. Germline lookup yields CDR1 LGHNA and CDR2 YSLEER. In DNA, the CDR3 is TGCGCCAGCAGCCCAGGACTAGCGGGGGGTTCAGATACGCAGTATTTT. This encodes CASSPGLAGGSDTQYF.

The chain uses TRBV5-6 and TRBJ2-7, with a tentative D call TRBD1 (6 bases). CDR1 and CDR2 (germline): SGHDT, YYEEEE. The CDR3 extends over 14 amino acids. V was clipped by 4 bases and J by 3 bases, with 14 bases between them. The CDR3 here is CASSPGTPNYEQYF. The CDR3 DNA reads as TGTGCCAGCAGCCCCGGGACACCTAACTACGAGCAGTACTTC. The full variable domain, its missing parts supplied by reference TRBV5-6 and TRBJ2-7, is DAGVTQSPTHLIKTRGQQVTLRCSPKSGHDTVSWYQQALGQGPQFIFQYYEEEERQRGNFPDRFSGHQFPNYSSELNVNALLLGDSALYLCASSPGTPNYEQYFGPGTRLTVT.

The chain combines TRBV28 with TRBJ2-1; 8 bases fit TRBD1. The ends lost 5 bases at V and 8 bases at J; junction bases unmatched: 11. Germline assignment: CDR1 MDHEN and CDR2 SYDVKM. CDR3 length: 15 residues. This chain's CDR3 is CASSQSNRGWDEQFF. The CDR3 DNA reads as TGTGCCAGCAGTCAATCCAACAGGGGGTGGGATGAGCAGTTCTTC.

CDR3 coding DNA: TGTGCCAGCAGTTCCGGACAGGGCGACTATGGCTACACCTTC. Residues: CASSSGQGDYGYTF. The chain couples TRBV2 to TRBJ1-2; TRBD1 agrees at 8 bases. Losses at the gene ends were 5 bases for V and 3 bases for J; bases not matched to a gene: 5. The V gene's germline CDR1 is SNHLY and CDR2 FYNNEI. The CDR3 is made up of 14 amino acids.

This clone occurred once. The gene calls are TRBV7-9 and TRBJ2-3; 10 bases align to TRBD2. This CDR3 has 17 residues. Trimming took 5 bases from V and 0 from J; bases not matched to a gene: 8. The germline V gene has CDR1 SEHNR and CDR2 FQNEAQ (reference sequence). DNA of the CDR3: TGTGCCAGCAGCCCGGCACTAGCGGGGAGAAGCACAGATACGCAGTATTTT. Translated: CASSPALAGRSTDTQYF.

The V call is TRBV4-2, the J call TRBJ1-1, with D uncertain. V was trimmed by 1 base and J by 2 bases, leaving 11 bases between them. The V gene's germline CDR1 is LGHNA and CDR2 YNFKEQ. The length of the CDR3 is 15 residues. The CDR3 DNA sequence: TGTGCCAGCAGCCAAGGCTACAGCCTAAACACTGAAGCTTTCTTT. It codes for CASSQGYSLNTEAFF.

This sequence joins TRBV5-4 and TRBJ2-7, with TRBD2 as a possible D gene (5 bases). This CDR3 is 14 amino acids long. The V and J ends lost 3 bases and 0 bases respectively, with 10 bases between them. Germline V gives CDR1 SGHNT, CDR2 YYREEE (reference sequence). The CDR3 spells CASSYGTSSYEQYF. The CDR3 nucleotides are TGTGCCAGCAGCTACGGTACTAGCTCCTACGAGCAGTACTTC.

A single count supports this clone. The gene calls are TRBV27 and TRBJ2-7, with D perhaps matching TRBD1 (6 bases). This CDR3 spans 12 amino acids. Trimming left V 4 bases short and J 3 bases short, with 7 bases between. The germline CDR1 and CDR2 sequences are MNHEY and SMNVEV (reference sequence). CDR3 amino acids: CASSSDSYEQYF. The CDR3 DNA sequence: TGTGCCAGCAGTTCGGACAGCTACGAGCAGTACTTC.

This chain connects TRBV2 to TRBJ1-1; TRBD1 matches at 11 bases. The CDR3 length is 16 residues. Germline V CDR1 and CDR2: SNHLY, FYNNEI. Losses at the gene ends were 6 bases for V and 0 bases for J; bases not matched to a gene: 6. In nucleotides, the CDR3 is TGTGCCAGCAGATCCGGGACAGGGGGACTGAACACTGAAGCTTTCTTT. Protein product: CASRSGTGGLNTEAFF.

The genes are TRBV6-5 and TRBJ1-2, with unresolved D. The CDR3 runs to 16 residues. The germline gives CDR1 MNHEY, CDR2 SVGAGI. Trimming pared 0 bases from V and 4 bases from J, leaving 15 bases between. CDR3 protein: CASSYSVGGSTYGYTF. The CDR3 DNA reads as TGTGCCAGCAGTTACTCGGTTGGAGGCAGTACCTATGGCTACACCTTC.

The V call is TRBV5-1, the J call TRBJ2-3, with D perhaps matching TRBD1 (6 bases). The CDR3 has 16 amino acids. From germline, CDR1 is SGHRS and CDR2 YFSETQ. V was trimmed by 4 bases and J by 3 bases, leaving 18 bases between them. The CDR3 nucleotides read TGCGCCAGCAGCCGAACCGGGGAAGGGGGTACAGATACGCAGTATTTT. Encoded protein: CASSRTGEGGTDTQYF.

The chain is built from TRBV9 and TRBJ2-7; 12 bases align to TRBD2. The V gene's germline CDR1 is SGDLS and CDR2 YYNGEE. The CDR3 consists of 16 residues. Losses at the gene ends were 0 bases for V and 7 bases for J; bases not matched to a gene: 8. In DNA form, the CDR3 reads TGTGCCAGCAGCGTAGATGCTAGCGGGAGGGTGGGGGAGCAGTACTTC. Amino acids: CASSVDASGRVGEQYF.

V gene TRBV5-4 combines with J gene TRBJ2-4, with no clear D. The ends were cut back, 4 bases at V and 0 bases at J, with 8 bases in the middle. The CDR3 extends over 14 amino acids. The V gene's germline CDR1 is SGHNT and CDR2 YYREEE (reference sequence). As DNA, the CDR3 is TGTGCCAGCAGCCTAATCGAAGCCAAAAACATTCAGTACTTC. Its translation: CASSLIEAKNIQYF.

This sequence joins TRBV4-1 and TRBJ2-1, with a weak D call TRBD1 (5 bases). Germline-derived CDR1 and CDR2 are MGHRA and YSYEKL. Trimming took off 1 base at V and 8 bases at J, with 15 bases between the two ends. The CDR3 covers 15 residues. The CDR3 coding sequence is TGCGCCAGCAGCCAAGTTTGGTCAGGGTTGGATGAGCAGTTCTTC. Protein sequence: CASSQVWSGLDEQFF.

V is TRBV7-2 and J is TRBJ2-7; 15 bases agree with TRBD2. Unmatched junction bases numbered 8, after V lost 5 bases and J lost 6 bases. In germline, CDR1 is SGHTA, CDR2 FQGNSA. CDR3 length: 16 residues. In DNA form, the CDR3 reads TGTGCCAGCAGCAGCGAGGGACTAGCGGGAGGATCCGAGCAGTACTTC. Translating gives CASSSEGLAGGSEQYF.

CDR3 sequence reads: CASTTTSGGSYEQYF. CDR3 in DNA: TGTGCCAGTACCACGACTAGCGGGGGCAGCTACGAGCAGTACTTC. V usage is TRBV19 and J usage is TRBJ2-7, with 12 bases lining up with TRBD2. Looked up from germline, CDR1 is LNHDA and CDR2 is SQIVND (reference sequence). The V gene end was trimmed by 7 bases and the J gene end by 3 bases; junction bases not matched to a gene: 7. The CDR3 has 15 residues. The whole variable domain, filled in from reference TRBV19 and TRBJ2-7, reads DGGITQSPKYLFRKEGQNVTLSCEQNLNHDAMYWYRQDPGQGLRLIYYSQIVNDFQKGDIAEGYSVSREKKESFPLTVTSAQKNPTAFYLCASTTTSGGSYEQYFGPGTRLTVT.

The rearrangement joins TRBV23-1 to TRBJ1-4; TRBD1 matches 8 bases. TRBV23-1 is sorted into the ORF group, with uncertain function. The CDR3 runs 13 residues. Trimming removed 7 bases from V and 10 bases from J; junction bases left unmatched: 8. CDR3: CASTGQATAKLFF. DNA for the CDR3: TGCGCCAGCACGGGACAGGCTACTGCAAAACTGTTTTTT.

This clone showed up just once. J is TRBJ2-3 and V is TRBV5-4; TRBD2 matches at 7 bases. Germline CDR1 SGHNT, CDR2 YYREEE (reference sequence). The CDR3 loop spans 16 amino acids. Losses at the gene ends were 0 bases for V and 1 base for J; bases not matched to a gene: 5. This CDR3 reads CASSLGRGGGTDTQYF. The CDR3 DNA reads as TGTGCCAGCAGCTTGGGTCGGGGAGGGGGCACAGATACGCAGTATTTT.

This chain joins TRBV4-1 and TRBJ2-7; the D gene is possibly TRBD2 (6 bases). CDR3 length: 14 amino acids. V lost 0 bases and J lost 3, with 9 bases in between. Germline CDR1 MGHRA, CDR2 YSYEKL. The CDR3 sequence is CASSQEEGIYEQYF. The CDR3 DNA sequence: TGCGCCAGCAGCCAAGAGGAGGGTATCTACGAGCAGTACTTC.

This clone was counted only a few times. V and J are TRBV7-8 and TRBJ2-2, with D tentatively TRBD1 (6 bases). In germline, CDR1 is SGHVS, CDR2 FQNEAQ. The CDR3 is 15 residues long. Trimming shortened V by 2 bases and J by 1 base, and 8 bases separated the two germline ends. The CDR3 here is CASSLPGQNTGELFF. The CDR3 bases are TGTGCCAGCAGCTTACCGGGACAGAACACCGGGGAGCTGTTTTTT. The full variable domain, rest sourced from reference TRBV7-8 and TRBJ2-2, is GAGVSQSPRYKVAKRGQDVALRCDPISGHVSLFWYQQALGQGPEFLTYFQNEAQLDKSGLPSDRFFAERPEGSVSTLKIQRTQQEDSAVYLCASSLPGQNTGELFFGEGSRLTVL.

Written as DNA, the CDR3 is TGTGCCAGCAGCAAAGTGGTTGGAGGGAGCAATCAGCCCCAGCATTTT. Its protein is CASSKVVGGSNQPQHF. The chain combines TRBV6-6 with TRBJ1-5; D unclear. V was clipped by 6 bases and J by 1 base, with 16 bases between them. CDR1 and CDR2 (germline): MNHNY, SVGAGI (reference sequence). The CDR3 covers 16 residues.

The count of this clone is one. This chain connects TRBV6-5 to TRBJ1-1; 8 positions match TRBD1. The germline gives CDR1 MNHEY, CDR2 SVGAGI. The V and J ends lost 2 bases and 0 bases, in that order; junction bases with no gene match: 2. This CDR3 contains 15 residues. The CDR3 spells CASSYGTGLNTEAFF. The CDR3 DNA sequence: TGTGCCAGCAGTTACGGGACAGGATTGAACACTGAAGCTTTCTTT.

The chain joins TRBV7-2 to TRBJ2-1, with D unclear. This CDR3 comprises 14 residues. V lost 10 bases, J lost 0 bases, and 13 bases lay in between. Germline V gene sequence: CDR1 SGHTA, CDR2 FQGNSA. The CDR3 spells CATLSRSSYNEQFF. In DNA, the CDR3 is TGTGCCACCCTTAGCCGGAGCTCCTACAATGAGCAGTTCTTC.

The chain couples TRBV11-2 to TRBJ1-1, with no clear D. Trimming stripped 7 bases from V and 4 bases from J, with 10 bases between. The CDR3 covers 12 residues. Germline loops: CDR1 SGHAT, CDR2 FQNNGV. The chain's CDR3 is CASKRSGTEAFF. The CDR3 DNA is TGTGCCAGCAAGAGAAGTGGCACTGAAGCTTTCTTT.